This section outlines one T cell receptor (beta chain) sequence together with its context. This clone appeared a single time. The clone's antigen remains unknown. Base qualities are not at hand, and no much larger clone is one base apart. The CDR3 regions of human TCRbeta chains were analyzed by immunosequencing. Per the authors' processing: Repertoire TCRs were matched against a reference library of SARS-CoV-2-specific TCRs generated with the MIRA antigen-specificity platform. Breadth was defined as the fraction of unique TCRs that were SARS-CoV-2-associated, and depth was defined as the fraction of total T cells that were SARS-CoV-2-associated. Using the MIRA data, each spike-specific TCR was mapped to the spike region that the TCR reacts to and placed in a CD4 or CD8 class. Log10-transformed breadth and depth values were compared by one-way ANOVA with Sidak's multiple comparisons tests. TCRdb retrieved this table from immuneACCESS and kept in-frame rearrangements only. Not all clones are present; in checked studies, unresolved V genes account for under half, and no reason is known for the remainder. That table supplies the V and J calls and clone size; D and trimming were determined from the DNA. This sample holds about 140,000 clones; roughly 90% were observed only once. The leading ten clones occupy less than 7% of the sample.

Reading the label with the study, this specimen's time point is: baseline before first vaccination. Samples from vaccinated people were obtained from the UK trials COV001 and COV002, which included a single-blind randomized controlled phase 2/3 trial of AZD1222 (ChAdOx1 nCoV-19) in healthy adults. For TCRbeta chain sequencing, PBMC samples were collected from trial participants at day 0 and at day 28 after the second dose. The germline V gene encodes CDR1 LGHNA and CDR2 YNFKEQ. The CDR3 numbers 15 residues from cysteine through phenylalanine. The sequence is cut down to CDR3 DNA, 45 bases in frame from base 1. Trimming takes 0 bases off V and 12 bases off J; junction bases not matched to a gene: 6. These data are taken from a study of T cell responses to AZD1222 COVID-19 vaccine listed by TCRdb under 2021. Regarding the complete study: AZD1222 recipients whose second dose came at about 4 weeks and those whose second dose came at about 12 weeks were combined into one group, since spike-specific TCR depth and breadth did not differ between the two schedules. A total of about 250 trial participants underwent TCR sequencing, of whom some 200 had received two doses of AZD1222 and 26 had received two doses of the MenACWY control vaccine. Enrollment into the trials was organized by age into subgroups of 18-55, 56-69 and 70-plus years, and those subgroups contained approximately 160, 26 and 62 TCR-sequenced participants, respectively. Overall study results and their limits: The 56-69-year group was small, and its depth increase did not reach significance, likely because of low power. Conclusions about previously exposed vaccinees were limited because only a handful of AZD1222 recipients were SARS-CoV-2 seropositive at baseline. CD4 TCRs associated with the vaccine covered the entire spike protein, and the dominant responses were in regions 160-218 and 743-854. Participants were mostly white British and included more females than males, and it was suggested by the authors that clonal diversity may have been underestimated. Because no samples from the day 14 peak response were available, repertoires could be characterized only after the peak T cell response. Reportedly, close to half of the unique spike-specific TCRs recognized epitopes lying outside the regions that are mutated in the B.1.351 and B.1.1.7 variants. Spike-specific TCR breadth and depth rose significantly after two AZD1222 doses compared with day 0 and with MenACWY recipients.

The clonotype originates from an adult in good health. The chain couples TRBV4-2 to TRBJ2-1; 12 central bases correspond to TRBD2. The sample here was peripheral blood, taken on day 0 of AZD1222 vaccination. The CDR3 region reads CASSQDETSGRGQFF. The nucleotides are TGTGCCAGCAGCCAAGATGAGACTAGCGGGAGAGGGCAGTTCTTC.